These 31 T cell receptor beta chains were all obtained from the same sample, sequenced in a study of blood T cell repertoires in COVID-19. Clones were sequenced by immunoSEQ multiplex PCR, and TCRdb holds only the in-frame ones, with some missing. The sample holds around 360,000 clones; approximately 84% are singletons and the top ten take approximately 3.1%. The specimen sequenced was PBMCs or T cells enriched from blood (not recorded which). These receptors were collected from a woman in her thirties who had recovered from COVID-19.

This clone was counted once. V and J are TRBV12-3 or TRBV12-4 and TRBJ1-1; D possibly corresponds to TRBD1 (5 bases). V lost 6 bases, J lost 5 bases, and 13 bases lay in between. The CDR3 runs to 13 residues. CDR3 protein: CASSRGGGTEAFF. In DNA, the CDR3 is TGTGCCAGCAGCCGCGGCGGGGGTACTGAAGCTTTCTTT.

Written as DNA, the CDR3 is TGTGCCAGTAGGGGACTAGCGGGGGTATCCTACGAGCAGTACTTC. Protein sequence: CASRGLAGVSYEQYF. This chain uses TRBV19 with TRBJ2-7; 14 nucleotides line up with TRBD2. The V segment lost 6 bases and the J segment 1 base; nucleotides outside the gene matches: 2. CDR3 length: 15 residues. CDR1 is LNHDA, CDR2 SQIVND, per germline (reference sequence).

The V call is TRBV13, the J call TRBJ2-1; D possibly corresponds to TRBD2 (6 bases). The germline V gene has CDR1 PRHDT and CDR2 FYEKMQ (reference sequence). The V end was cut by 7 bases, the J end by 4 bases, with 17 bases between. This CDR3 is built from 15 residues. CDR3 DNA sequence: TGTGCCAGCAACTCGGGGGTCGCCGGATACAATGAGCAGTTCTTC. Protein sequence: CASNSGVAGYNEQFF.

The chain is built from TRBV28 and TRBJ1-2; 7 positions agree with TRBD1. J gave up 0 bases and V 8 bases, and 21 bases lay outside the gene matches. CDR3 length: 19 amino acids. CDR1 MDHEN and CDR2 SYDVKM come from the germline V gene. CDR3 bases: TGTGCCAGCTCCCTCTACTCGGGACAGACTTATGGAACTAACTATGGCTACACCTTC. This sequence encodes CASSLYSGQTYGTNYGYTF.

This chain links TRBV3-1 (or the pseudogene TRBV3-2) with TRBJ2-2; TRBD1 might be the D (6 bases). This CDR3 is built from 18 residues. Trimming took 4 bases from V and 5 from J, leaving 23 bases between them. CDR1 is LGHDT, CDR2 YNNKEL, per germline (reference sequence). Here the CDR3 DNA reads TGTGCCAGCAGCCGTCTGGACAGAGTGTATGTGGGGACCGGGGAGCTGTTTTTT. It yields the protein CASSRLDRVYVGTGELFF.

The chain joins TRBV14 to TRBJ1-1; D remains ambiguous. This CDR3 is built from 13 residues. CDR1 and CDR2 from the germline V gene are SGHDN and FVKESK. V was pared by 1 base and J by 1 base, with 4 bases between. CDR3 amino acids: CASSQGGNTEAFF. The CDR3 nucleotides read TGTGCCAGCAGCCAAGGAGGGAACACTGAAGCTTTCTTT.

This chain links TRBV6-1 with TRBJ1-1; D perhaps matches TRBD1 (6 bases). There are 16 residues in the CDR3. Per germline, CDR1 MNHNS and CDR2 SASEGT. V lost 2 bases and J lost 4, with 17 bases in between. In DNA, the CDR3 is TGTGCCAGCAGTGAACCTCCAGGGGCCCCAAGCACTGAAGCTTTCTTT. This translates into CASSEPPGAPSTEAFF.

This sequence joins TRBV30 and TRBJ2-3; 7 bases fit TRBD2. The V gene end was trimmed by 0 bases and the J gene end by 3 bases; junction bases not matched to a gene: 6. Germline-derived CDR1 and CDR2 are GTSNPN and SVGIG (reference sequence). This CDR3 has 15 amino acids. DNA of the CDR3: TGTGCCTGGAGTGTCAGCGGGGTTGGGACAGATACGCAGTATTTT. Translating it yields CAWSVSGVGTDTQYF.

CDR3 bases: TGTGCCAGCAGCCCAGCTTCGGGGGTGAGCAATGAGCAGTTCTTC. This sequence encodes CASSPASGVSNEQFF. The rearrangement uses TRBV13 and TRBJ2-1; a possible D gene is TRBD2 (6 bases). From germline, CDR1 is PRHDT and CDR2 FYEKMQ (reference sequence). The V end lost 5 bases, the J end lost 6 bases, and 17 bases lay between the germline ends. This CDR3 spans 15 amino acids. Full variable domain (missing parts from reference TRBV13 and TRBJ2-1): AAGVIQSPRHLIKEKRETATLKCYPIPRHDTVYWYQQGPGQDPQFLISFYEKMQSDKGSIPDRFSAQQFSDYHSELNMSSLELGDSALYFCASSPASGVSNEQFFGPGTRLTVL.

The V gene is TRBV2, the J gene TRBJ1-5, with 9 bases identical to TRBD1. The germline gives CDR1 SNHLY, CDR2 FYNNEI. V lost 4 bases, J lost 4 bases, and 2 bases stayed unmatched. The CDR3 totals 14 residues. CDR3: CASSGGQGNQPQHF. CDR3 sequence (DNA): TGTGCCAGCAGTGGCGGACAGGGGAATCAGCCCCAGCATTTT.

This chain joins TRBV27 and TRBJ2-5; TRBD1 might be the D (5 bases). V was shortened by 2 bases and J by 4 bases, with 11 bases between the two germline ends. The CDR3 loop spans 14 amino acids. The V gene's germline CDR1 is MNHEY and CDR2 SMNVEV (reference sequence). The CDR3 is CASSLIGVGETQYF. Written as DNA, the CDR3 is TGTGCCAGCAGTTTAATAGGGGTAGGAGAGACCCAGTACTTC.

CDR3 nucleotide sequence: TGCGCCAGCAGCGCCGGAGATAGCAATCAGCCCCAGCATTTT. It yields the protein CASSAGDSNQPQHF. This rearrangement joins TRBV5-1 to TRBJ1-5; no definite D call. Germline V gives CDR1 SGHRS, CDR2 YFSETQ. The CDR3 sequence is 14 residues long. V dropped 4 bases and J dropped 0 bases, with 8 bases sitting between them. The complete variable domain, with remaining parts taken from reference TRBV5-1 and TRBJ1-5, reads KAGVTQTPRYLIKTRGQQVTLSCSPISGHRSVSWYQQTPGQGLQFLFEYFSETQRNKGNFPGRFSGRQFSNSRSEMNVSTLELGDSALYLCASSAGDSNQPQHFGDGTRLSIL.

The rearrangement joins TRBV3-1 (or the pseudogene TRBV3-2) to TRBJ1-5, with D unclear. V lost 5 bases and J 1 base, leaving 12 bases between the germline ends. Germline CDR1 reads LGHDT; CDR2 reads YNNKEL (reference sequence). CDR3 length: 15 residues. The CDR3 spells CASSSSGWSNQPQHF. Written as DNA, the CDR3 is TGTGCCAGCAGCTCCTCAGGTTGGAGCAATCAGCCCCAGCATTTT.

Here the CDR3 reads CASSQETGLGMNTEAFF. Here the CDR3 DNA reads TGTGCCAGCAGCCAAGAGACAGGTCTTGGTATGAACACTGAAGCTTTCTTT. The chain employs TRBV3-1 (or the pseudogene TRBV3-2) and TRBJ1-1; tentative D call: TRBD1 (6 bases). The CDR3 loop spans 17 amino acids. Per germline, CDR1 LGHDT and CDR2 YNNKEL (reference sequence). The V and J ends lost 0 bases and 0 bases respectively, with 14 bases between them.

CDR3 in amino acids: CASSVERHLNTEAFF. The CDR3, as DNA: TGCGCCAGCAGCGTTGAGAGGCACCTAAACACTGAAGCTTTCTTT. V is TRBV5-1 and J is TRBJ1-1; D is uncertain. Germline V lookup: CDR1 SGHRS, CDR2 YFSETQ. This CDR3 has 15 amino acids. The V gene lost 4 bases and the J gene lost 2 bases, with 15 bases spanning the gap.

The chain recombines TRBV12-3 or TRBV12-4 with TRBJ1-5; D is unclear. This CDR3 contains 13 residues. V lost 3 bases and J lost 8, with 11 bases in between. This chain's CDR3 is CASSLGRSEPQHF. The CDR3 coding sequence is TGTGCCAGCAGTTTGGGCAGGTCGGAGCCCCAGCATTTT.

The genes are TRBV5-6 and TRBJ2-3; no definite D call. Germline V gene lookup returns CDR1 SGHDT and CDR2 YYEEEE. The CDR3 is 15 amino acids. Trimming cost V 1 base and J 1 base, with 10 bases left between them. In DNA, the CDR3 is TGTGCCAGCAGCTTGTATGGTGGAGGCACAGATACGCAGTATTTT. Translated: CASSLYGGGTDTQYF.

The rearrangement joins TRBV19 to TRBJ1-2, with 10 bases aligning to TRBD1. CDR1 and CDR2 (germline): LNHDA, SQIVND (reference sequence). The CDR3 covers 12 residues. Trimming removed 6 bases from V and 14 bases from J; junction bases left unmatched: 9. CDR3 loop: CASSDRDRGETF. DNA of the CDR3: TGTGCCAGTAGCGACCGGGACAGGGGAGAAACCTTC. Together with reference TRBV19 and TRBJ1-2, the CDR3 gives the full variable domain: DGGITQSPKYLFRKEGQNVTLSCEQNLNHDAMYWYRQDPGQGLRLIYYSQIVNDFQKGDIAEGYSVSREKKESFPLTVTSAQKNPTAFYLCASSDRDRGETFGSGTRLTVV.

CDR3 sequence reads: CSVDEGGNTEAFF. CDR3 bases: TGCAGCGTTGATGAGGGCGGGAACACTGAAGCTTTCTTT. The J gene is TRBJ1-1, the V gene TRBV29-1, with unresolved D. V dropped 3 bases and J dropped 1 base, with 9 bases sitting between them. The CDR3 extends over 13 amino acids. Germline assignment: CDR1 SQVTM and CDR2 ANQGSEA.

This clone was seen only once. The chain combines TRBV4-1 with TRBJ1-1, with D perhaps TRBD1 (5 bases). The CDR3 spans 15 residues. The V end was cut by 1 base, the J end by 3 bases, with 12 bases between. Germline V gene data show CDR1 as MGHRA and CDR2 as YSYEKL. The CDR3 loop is CASSQGPREDTEAFF. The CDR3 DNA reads TGCGCCAGCAGCCAAGGTCCCAGGGAGGACACTGAAGCTTTCTTT.

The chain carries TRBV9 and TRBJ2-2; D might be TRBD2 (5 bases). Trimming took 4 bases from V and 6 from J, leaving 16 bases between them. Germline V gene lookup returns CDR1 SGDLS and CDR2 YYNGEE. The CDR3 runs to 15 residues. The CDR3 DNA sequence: TGTGCCAGCAGCCCGAGGGTCTTGCTGCCCGGGGAGCTGTTTTTT. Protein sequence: CASSPRVLLPGELFF.

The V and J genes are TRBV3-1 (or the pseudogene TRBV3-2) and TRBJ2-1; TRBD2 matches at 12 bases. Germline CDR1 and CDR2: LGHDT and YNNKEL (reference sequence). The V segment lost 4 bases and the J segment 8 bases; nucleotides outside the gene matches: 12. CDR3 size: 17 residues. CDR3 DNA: TGTGCCAGCAGCCCTTGGGGCCTAGCGGGGGGGAGTGATGAGCAGTTCTTC. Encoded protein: CASSPWGLAGGSDEQFF.

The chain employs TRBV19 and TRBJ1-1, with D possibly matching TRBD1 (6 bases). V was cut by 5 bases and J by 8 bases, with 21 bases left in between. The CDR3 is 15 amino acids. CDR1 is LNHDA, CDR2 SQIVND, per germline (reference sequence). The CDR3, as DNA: TGTGCCAGTAGTCACCCCGGAACAGGGACCCAAGAAGCTTTCTTT. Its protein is CASSHPGTGTQEAFF.

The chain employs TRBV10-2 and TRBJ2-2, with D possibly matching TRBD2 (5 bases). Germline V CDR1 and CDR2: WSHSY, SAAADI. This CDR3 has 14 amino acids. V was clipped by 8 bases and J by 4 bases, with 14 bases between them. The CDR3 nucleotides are TGCGCCAGCCGGCCGTTGGGGAGCACCGGGGAGCTGTTTTTT. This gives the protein CASRPLGSTGELFF.

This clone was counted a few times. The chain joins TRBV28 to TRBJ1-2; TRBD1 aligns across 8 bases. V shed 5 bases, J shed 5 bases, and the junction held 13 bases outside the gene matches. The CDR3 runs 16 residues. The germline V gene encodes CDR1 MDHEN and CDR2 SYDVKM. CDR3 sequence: CASSPATGGRHYGYTF. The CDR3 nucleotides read TGTGCCAGCAGTCCGGCAACAGGGGGTCGCCATTATGGCTACACCTTC.

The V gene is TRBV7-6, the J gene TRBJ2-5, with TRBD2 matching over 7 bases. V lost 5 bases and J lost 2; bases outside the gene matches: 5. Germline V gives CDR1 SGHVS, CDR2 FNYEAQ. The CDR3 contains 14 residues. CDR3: CASSPSGAQETQYF. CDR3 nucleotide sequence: TGTGCCAGCAGCCCGAGCGGGGCACAAGAGACCCAGTACTTC.

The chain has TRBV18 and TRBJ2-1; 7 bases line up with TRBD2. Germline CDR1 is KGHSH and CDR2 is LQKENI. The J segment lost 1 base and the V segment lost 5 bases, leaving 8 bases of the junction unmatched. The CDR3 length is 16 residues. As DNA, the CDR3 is TGTGCCAGCTCATTCTCCCTTAGCGGGTCCTACAATGAGCAGTTCTTC. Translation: CASSFSLSGSYNEQFF.

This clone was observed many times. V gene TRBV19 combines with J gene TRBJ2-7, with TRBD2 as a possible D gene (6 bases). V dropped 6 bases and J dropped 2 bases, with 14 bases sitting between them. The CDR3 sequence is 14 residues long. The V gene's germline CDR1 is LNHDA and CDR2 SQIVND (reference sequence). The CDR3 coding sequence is TGTGCCAGTAGGGATGGTAGCGGTACCTACGAGCAGTACTTC. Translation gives CASRDGSGTYEQYF. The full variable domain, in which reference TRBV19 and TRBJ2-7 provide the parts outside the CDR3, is DGGITQSPKYLFRKEGQNVTLSCEQNLNHDAMYWYRQDPGQGLRLIYYSQIVNDFQKGDIAEGYSVSREKKESFPLTVTSAQKNPTAFYLCASRDGSGTYEQYFGPGTRLTVT.

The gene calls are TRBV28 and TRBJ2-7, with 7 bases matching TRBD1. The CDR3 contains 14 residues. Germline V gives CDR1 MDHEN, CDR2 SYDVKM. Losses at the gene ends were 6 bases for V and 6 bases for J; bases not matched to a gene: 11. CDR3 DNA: TGTGCCAGCAGGCAAATCGACAGGGTAAGCGAGCAGTACTTC. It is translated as CASRQIDRVSEQYF.

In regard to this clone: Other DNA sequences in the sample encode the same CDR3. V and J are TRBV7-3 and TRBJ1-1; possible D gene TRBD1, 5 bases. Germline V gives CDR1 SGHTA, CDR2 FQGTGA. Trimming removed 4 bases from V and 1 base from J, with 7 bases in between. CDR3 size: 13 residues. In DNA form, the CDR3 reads TGTGCCAGCAGCTCCGACAGGAACACTGAAGCTTTCTTT. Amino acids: CASSSDRNTEAFF.

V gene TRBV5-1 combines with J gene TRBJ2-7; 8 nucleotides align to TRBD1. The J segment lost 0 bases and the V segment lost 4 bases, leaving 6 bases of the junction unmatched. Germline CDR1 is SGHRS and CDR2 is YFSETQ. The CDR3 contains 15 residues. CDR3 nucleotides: TGCGCCAGCAGCGGCCCGGACAGGGTCTCCTACGAGCAGTACTTC. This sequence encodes CASSGPDRVSYEQYF. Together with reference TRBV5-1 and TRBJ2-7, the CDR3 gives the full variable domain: KAGVTQTPRYLIKTRGQQVTLSCSPISGHRSVSWYQQTPGQGLQFLFEYFSETQRNKGNFPGRFSGRQFSNSRSEMNVSTLELGDSALYLCASSGPDRVSYEQYFGPGTRLTVT.